This T cell receptor beta chain was profiled in a study of T cells after posttransplantation cyclophosphamide. Generated by immunoSEQ multiplex PCR, the TCRdb table keeps only in-frame clones and is missing some. This repertoire holds about 39,000 clones, and none appear only once. This clone has more than one count but fewer than ten. The receptor was isolated from a woman aged 45 to 65 in good health and a related stem cell transplant donor. The specimen was PBMCs.

The CDR3 DNA reads as TGCGCCAGCAGCTCAGCGGGGGCAGCGGTCGAGCAGTACTTC. Translating it yields CASSSAGAAVEQYF. The chain has TRBV5-1 and TRBJ2-5, with 8 nucleotides matching TRBD2. The DNA end is more similar to TRBJ2-7, so the J call may be wrong. The CDR3 runs to 14 residues. Per germline, CDR1 SGHRS and CDR2 YFSETQ.